One sample yielded the 23 T cell receptor beta chains listed below, sequenced in a study of T-cell reconstitution after alpha-beta-depleted transplantation in children. Unique molecular identifiers were built into the TCRbeta library. In TCRdb, the PCR reads were re-called with MiXCR into one record per CDR3 protein. The repertoire holds 700,000 to 950,000 distinct CDR3 sequences, approximately 15% seen once, with around 4.5% in the top ten. Sequenced here: PBMCs, mostly from graft donor cells, sampled 360 days after TCRalphabeta/CD19-depleted stem cell transplant. Every receptor here comes from a male patient aged 5 to 17 who had a stem cell transplant for acute lymphoblastic leukemia, so the T cells may come from the graft donor.

CDR3 loop: CASNLGLADTDTQYF. CDR3 nucleotide sequence: TGCGCCAGCAATTTGGGACTAGCGGACACAGATACGCAGTATTTT. The chain links TRBV5-1 to TRBJ2-3, with 11 bases matching TRBD2. This CDR3 region has 15 residues. V was pared by 6 bases and J by 2 bases, with 5 bases of the junction left unmatched. In germline, CDR1 is SGHRS, CDR2 YFSETQ. The variable domain in full, completed from reference TRBV5-1 and TRBJ2-3, reads KAGVTQTPRYLIKTRGQQVTLSCSPISGHRSVSWYQQTPGQGLQFLFEYFSETQRNKGNFPGRFSGRQFSNSRSEMNVSTLELGDSALYLCASNLGLADTDTQYFGPGTRLTVL.

This clonotype was counted ten times or more. Germline is not matched at one junction end, which may reflect a read error. The chain joins TRBV5-1 to TRBJ2-7; 13 bases fit TRBD2. Per germline, CDR1 SGHRS and CDR2 YFSETQ. The CDR3 runs 14 residues. CDR3 bases: TGTGCCAGCAGCCCCGGGACTAGCGGGAACGAGCAGTACTTC. Amino acids: CASSPGTSGNEQYF. The full variable domain, in which reference TRBV5-1 and TRBJ2-7 provide the parts outside the CDR3, is KAGVTQTPRYLIKTRGQQVTLSCSPISGHRSVSWYQQTPGQGLQFLFEYFSETQRNKGNFPGRFSGRQFSNSRSEMNVSTLELGDSALYLCASSPGTSGNEQYFGPGTRLTVT.

DNA of the CDR3: TGTGCCAGCGTTGGGGGGACACGAAGAGGTGAGCAGTTCTTC. As protein: CASVGGTRRGEQFF. The chain employs TRBV12-3 or TRBV12-4 and TRBJ2-1; D is tentatively TRBD1 or TRBD2 (6 bases each). This CDR3 has 14 amino acids. Trimming removed 8 bases at V and 9 bases at J, with 20 bases between.

This clonotype was observed a handful of times. The chain uses TRBV14 and TRBJ2-7; no definite D call. Germline CDR1 is SGHDN and CDR2 is FVKESK. This CDR3 is 14 amino acids long. V lost 1 base to trimming and J lost 4 bases, with 11 bases between them. The CDR3 reads CASSQGQPDYEQYF. In DNA form, the CDR3 reads TGTGCCAGCAGCCAAGGGCAGCCAGATTACGAGCAGTACTTC.

This clonotype was counted between two and nine times. The J gene is TRBJ2-3, the V gene TRBV20-1; the match to TRBD1 covers 7 bases. With V trimmed by 2 bases and J by 2 bases, 10 bases remained unmatched. Germline V gives CDR1 DFQATT, CDR2 SNEGSKA (reference sequence). The CDR3 loop spans 16 amino acids. This chain's CDR3 is CSARLPRDSPTDTQYF. DNA for the CDR3: TGCAGTGCTAGACTCCCCCGGGACAGTCCCACAGATACGCAGTATTTT.

This clonotype was picked up a small number of times. The CDR3 spells CASSSRSGTREQQYF. CDR3 nucleotides: TGTGCCAGCAGTTCTCGTAGCGGGACTCGGGAGCAGCAGTACTTC. The chain employs TRBV6-2 or TRBV6-3 and TRBJ2-7, with 8 bases lining up with TRBD2. Losses at the gene ends were 4 bases for V and 8 bases for J; bases not matched to a gene: 13. There are 15 residues in the CDR3. Germline V gene data show CDR1 as MNHEY and CDR2 as SVGEGT.

This clonotype has only a few counts. The V gene is TRBV6-2 or TRBV6-3, the J gene TRBJ2-7; TRBD1 agrees at 9 bases. The V gene's germline CDR1 is MNHEY and CDR2 SVGEGT. This CDR3 spans 19 amino acids. With V trimmed by 0 bases and J by 3 bases, 15 bases remained unmatched. The CDR3 region has the DNA TGTGCCAGCAGTTACTCCCCCGTTATTTCCGGGACAGGGATCTACGAGCAGTACTTC. It specifies CASSYSPVISGTGIYEQYF.

This clonotype was detected a few times. The rearrangement joins TRBV7-7 to TRBJ2-2; D is ambiguous. V was clipped by 3 bases and J by 2 bases, with 7 bases between them. CDR1 is SSHAT and CDR2 is FNYEAQ in the germline V gene (reference sequence). This CDR3 contains 14 residues. Written as DNA, the CDR3 is TGTGCCAGCAGCTTCATGGAAAACACCGGGGAGCTGTTTTTT. It specifies CASSFMENTGELFF.

This clonotype has at least ten counts. One end of the junction does not line up with germline, which may come from a read error. The V and J genes are TRBV20-1 and TRBJ2-7; the match to TRBD2 covers 11 bases. The CDR3 loop spans 14 amino acids. CDR1 is DFQATT, CDR2 SNEGSKA, per germline (reference sequence). Here the CDR3 reads CSARALAGGYEQYF. The CDR3 DNA reads TGCAGTGCGAGAGCTCTAGCGGGAGGTTACGAGCAGTACTTC.

This clonotype was recorded a few times. The rearrangement joins TRBV2 to TRBJ1-1; D not resolved. This CDR3 is 12 amino acids long. V was shortened by 3 bases and J by 8 bases, with 10 bases between the two germline ends. In germline, CDR1 is SNHLY, CDR2 FYNNEI. The DNA for the CDR3 is TGTGCCAGCAGTGAGCCAGCATTAGAAGCTTTCTTT. This encodes CASSEPALEAFF.

The rearrangement uses TRBV6-1 and TRBJ2-5, with TRBD2 matching 11 bases. The trim removed 5 bases at V and 5 bases at J, leaving 10 bases unmatched. This CDR3 spans 16 amino acids. Germline V gene data show CDR1 as MNHNS and CDR2 as SASEGT. This CDR3 is CASSPFSGRGLETQYF. The DNA of the CDR3 is TGTGCCAGCAGTCCCTTTAGCGGGAGGGGACTGGAGACCCAGTACTTC.

This rearrangement joins TRBV20-1 to TRBJ2-7; TRBD2 matches 10 bases. The length of the CDR3 is 15 residues. The V gene's germline CDR1 is DFQATT and CDR2 SNEGSKA (reference sequence). V lost 5 bases, J lost 7 bases, and 14 bases stayed unmatched. Written as DNA, the CDR3 is TGCAGTGCTCCGGTCCTTAGCGGGAGGATTGGAGAGCAGTACTTC. Residues: CSAPVLSGRIGEQYF.

The rearrangement links TRBV5-1 to TRBJ1-4, with D unresolved. Trimming took off 1 base at V and 10 bases at J, with 5 bases between the two ends. CDR3 length: 11 residues. Per the germline V gene, CDR1 is SGHRS and CDR2 is YFSETQ. CDR3 nucleotide sequence: TGCGCCAGCAGCTTGATGGGAAAACTGTTTTTT. Amino acid sequence: CASSLMGKLFF.

The sample holds a few counts of this clonotype. The V gene is TRBV12-3 or TRBV12-4, the J gene TRBJ2-3; D unresolved. Trimming removed 1 base from V and 6 bases from J, with 11 bases in between. This CDR3 has 14 amino acids. The DNA for the CDR3 is TGTGCCAGCAGTTTAGTGTTAGGTGGGGATACGCAGTATTTT. This gives the protein CASSLVLGGDTQYF.

This clonotype has ten or more counts. The chain links TRBV27 to TRBJ1-6, with D perhaps matching TRBD1 (5 bases). The CDR3 has 12 amino acids. Germline V CDR1 and CDR2: MNHEY, SMNVEV (reference sequence). The V and J ends lost 6 bases and 7 bases respectively, with 7 bases between them. CDR3 in DNA: TGTGCCAGCAGGCGGGGGAATTCACCCCTCCACTTT. It specifies CASRRGNSPLHF.

In this sample, this clonotype turned up many times. The V and J genes are TRBV29-1 and TRBJ2-4; D assignment may be TRBD1 or TRBD2 (5 bases each). This CDR3 has 15 amino acids. CDR1 and CDR2 from the germline V gene are SQVTM and ANQGSEA. V lost 5 bases and J 1 base, leaving 15 bases between the germline ends. The CDR3 is CSVRSPREAKNIQYF. The CDR3 DNA reads as TGCAGCGTTAGGTCCCCCAGGGAGGCCAAAAACATTCAGTACTTC.

This clonotype was counted between two and nine times. The chain has TRBV4-1 and TRBJ1-1; D is ambiguous. Germline assignment: CDR1 MGHRA and CDR2 YSYEKL. Trimming took 1 base from V and 0 from J, leaving 15 bases between them. The CDR3 covers 17 residues. This chain's CDR3 is CASSQVSLGFVNTEAFF. CDR3 nucleotides: TGCGCCAGCAGCCAAGTTTCTCTGGGTTTCGTGAACACTGAAGCTTTCTTT.

This chain connects TRBV12-3 or TRBV12-4 to TRBJ2-1, with 9 nucleotides matching TRBD1. V gave up 3 bases and J gave up 1 base; unmatched junction bases: 4. This CDR3 comprises 16 residues. The CDR3 spells CASSFPGQGSYNEQFF. DNA of the CDR3: TGTGCCAGCAGTTTCCCGGGACAGGGTTCCTACAATGAGCAGTTCTTC.

This clonotype showed up just a few times. The chain is built from TRBV27 and TRBJ2-5; D may be TRBD1 (6 bases). The CDR3 is made up of 13 amino acids. Germline V CDR1 and CDR2: MNHEY, SMNVEV (reference sequence). Trimming cost V 5 bases and J 3 bases, with 10 bases left between them. CDR3: CASSRRTEETQYF. Written as DNA, the CDR3 is TGTGCCAGCAGTCGCAGGACAGAAGAGACCCAGTACTTC.

This clonotype appeared a few times. The chain couples TRBV5-8 to TRBJ1-4; the match to TRBD1 covers 9 bases. With V trimmed by 6 bases and J by 8 bases, 11 bases remained unmatched. CDR1 and CDR2 (germline): SGHTS, YDEGEE. CDR3 length: 15 residues. CDR3 nucleotide sequence: TGTGCCAGCACTCGACCGGGACAGGGACGCGAAAAACTGTTTTTT. Its translation is CASTRPGQGREKLFF.

This clonotype was counted only a few times. V gene TRBV6-1 combines with J gene TRBJ2-1; no reliable D call. V lost 1 base and J lost 6, with 13 bases in between. The CDR3 length is 15 residues. CDR1 and CDR2 (germline): MNHNS, SASEGT. In DNA, the CDR3 is TGTGCCAGCAGTGAAGTACTCCACTACCCCAATGAGCAGTTCTTC. Its translation is CASSEVLHYPNEQFF.

This sequence joins TRBV20-1 and TRBJ2-5; D unclear. Germline CDR1 is DFQATT and CDR2 is SNEGSKA (reference sequence). V was clipped by 0 bases and J by 1 base, with 12 bases between them. This CDR3 is built from 15 residues. CDR3 protein: CSAREMKVSQETQYF. The CDR3 coding sequence is TGCAGTGCTAGAGAAATGAAAGTCAGCCAAGAGACCCAGTACTTC.

The chain is built from TRBV19 and TRBJ2-1; 10 bases line up with TRBD2. V dropped 7 bases and J dropped 3; count of bases not matched to a gene: 6. Germline V gives CDR1 LNHDA, CDR2 SQIVND (reference sequence). This CDR3 region has 15 residues. This chain's CDR3 is CASTKLAGLYNEQFF. CDR3 nucleotides: TGTGCCAGTACCAAACTAGCGGGACTCTACAATGAGCAGTTCTTC.